Below are 30 T cell receptor beta chains sequenced from a single sample in a study of T cells in women clearing cervical HPV infection. Only in-frame clones appear in the TCRdb table, and some are missing; sequencing was by immunoSEQ multiplex PCR. The sample has 36,000 or so clones, and its top ten clones hold under 8.5%. The sample taken for sequencing was blood buffy coat. The receptors were gathered from a woman aged 18-70 years with a cervical HPV16 infection that either progressed to CIN3+ or cleared (not recorded which).

In the case of this clone: Read coverage stops 3 residues before the CDR3 terminus; the germline J gene supplies the remainder. The V call is TRBV5-6, the J call TRBJ1-1, with D perhaps matching TRBD1 (5 bases). The germline CDR1 and CDR2 sequences are SGHDT and YYEEEE. The CDR3 extends over 14 amino acids. The V and J ends lost 0 bases and 3 bases respectively, with 9 bases between them. CDR3 DNA, as far as it was read: TGTGCCAGCAGCTTGGTAGGGGCGGACACTGAA. Its protein product is CASSLVGADTE. Given in full, the CDR3 is CASSLVGADTEAFF.

Comment on this clone: The read halts 3 residues ahead of the CDR3 end, with the missing end drawn from the germline J gene. The chain joins TRBV19 to TRBJ2-3, with 8 positions matching TRBD2. J gave up 3 bases and V 4 bases, and 0 bases lay outside the gene matches. Germline CDR1 LNHDA, CDR2 SQIVND (reference sequence). The CDR3 runs 13 residues. The sequenced part of the CDR3 DNA is TGTGCCAGTAGTAGCGGGGGGACAGATACG. Translation gives CASSSGGTDT. The full CDR3 protein reads CASSSGGTDTQYF. The full variable domain, its missing parts supplied by reference TRBV19 and TRBJ2-3, is DGGITQSPKYLFRKEGQNVTLSCEQNLNHDAMYWYRQDPGQGLRLIYYSQIVNDFQKGDIAEGYSVSREKKESFPLTVTSAQKNPTAFYLCASSSGGTDTQYFGPGTRLTVL.

Regarding this clone: The read terminates 3 residues before the CDR3 end, so the remaining end is supplied by the germline J gene. This chain connects TRBV11-3 to TRBJ2-5, with D perhaps TRBD1 (5 bases). The CDR3 consists of 13 residues. Trimming cost V 3 bases and J 1 base, with 6 bases left between them. Germline V gives CDR1 SGHNT, CDR2 YENEEA. CDR3 protein: CASSLTVQETQYF. The covered CDR3 bases are TGTGCCAGCAGCTTGACAGTCCAAGAGACC. Full variable domain (rest looked up from reference TRBV11-3 and TRBJ2-5): EAGVVQSPRYKIIEKKQPVAFWCNPISGHNTLYWYLQNLGQGPELLIRYENEEAVDDSQLPKDRFSAERLKGVDSTLKIQPAELGDSAVYLCASSLTVQETQYFGPGTRLLVL.

Points on this clone: The sequenced fragment ends 3 residues before the CDR3 boundary, so the rest is inferred from the germline J gene. The rearrangement links TRBV7-9 to TRBJ1-1; D is ambiguous. Germline loops: CDR1 SEHNR, CDR2 FQNEAQ (reference sequence). The CDR3 covers 13 residues. The covered CDR3 bases are TGTGCCAGCAGCTTTGGCAATTACAATGAG. As protein: CASSFGNYNE. The full CDR3 protein is CASSFGNYNEAFF.

Turning to this clone: The read halts 3 residues ahead of the CDR3 end, with the missing end drawn from the germline J gene. The chain is built from TRBV29-1 and TRBJ2-2; D gene ambiguous. Germline CDR1 reads SQVTM; CDR2 reads ANQGSEA. The CDR3 spans 12 residues. The germline V and J ends were trimmed by 7 bases and 4 bases, with 10 bases remaining between them. Incomplete CDR3 DNA: TGCAGCGCCAAAAAGGGCACCGGGGAG. This gives the protein CSAKKGTGE. The whole CDR3 protein reads CSAKKGTGELFF.

Comments on this clone: The read falls 3 residues short of the CDR3 end, and the missing part is taken from the germline J gene. The J gene is TRBJ1-1, the V gene TRBV29-1; TRBD1 matches at 7 bases. The CDR3 loop spans 14 amino acids. Losses at the gene ends were 4 bases for V and 4 bases for J; bases not matched to a gene: 9. CDR1 is SQVTM and CDR2 is ANQGSEA in the germline V gene. CDR3 DNA, as far as it was read: TGCAGCGTTGTCGGGAGACAGGGAAGCACTGAA. Residues: CSVVGRQGSTE. The CDR3 as a whole reads CSVVGRQGSTEAFF. Supplemented by reference TRBV29-1 and TRBJ1-1, the full variable domain reads SAVISQKPSRDICQRGTSLTIQCQVDSQVTMMFWYRQQPGQSLTLIATANQGSEATYESGFVIDKFPISRPNLTFSTLTVSNMSPEDSSIYLCSVVGRQGSTEAFFGQGTRLTVV.

Notes on this clone: The read ends 3 residues shy of where the CDR3 ends; the end is completed using the germline J gene. This chain uses TRBV19 with TRBJ1-1; 9 bases agree with TRBD1. The CDR3 has 13 amino acids. Trimming at V came to 7 bases and at J to 4 bases, leaving 4 bases not matched to a gene. The germline V gene has CDR1 LNHDA and CDR2 SQIVND (reference sequence). The CDR3 DNA, read in part, is TGTGCCAGTACTGGGACAGGGAGCACTGAA. This encodes CASTGTGSTE. The CDR3 as a whole reads CASTGTGSTEAFF. Complete variable domain (other parts from reference TRBV19 and TRBJ1-1): DGGITQSPKYLFRKEGQNVTLSCEQNLNHDAMYWYRQDPGQGLRLIYYSQIVNDFQKGDIAEGYSVSREKKESFPLTVTSAQKNPTAFYLCASTGTGSTEAFFGQGTRLTVV.

Turning to this clone: Read data end 3 residues before the CDR3 end; the end is taken from the germline J gene. V and J are TRBV5-1 and TRBJ2-3; 7 bases fit TRBD2. This CDR3 comprises 18 residues. V was clipped by 4 bases and J by 0 bases; unmatched bases: 14. From germline, CDR1 is SGHRS and CDR2 YFSETQ. The CDR3 is CASSLAGSGVTSTDTQYF. The sequenced part of the CDR3 DNA is TGCGCCAGCAGCCTGGCAGGGAGCGGGGTTACTAGCACAGATACG.

CDR3 loop: CASREIGGSDSYDYTF. The covered CDR3 bases are TGTGCCAGTAGGGAGATAGGGGGATCAGACTCCTACGAC. The chain links TRBV19 to TRBJ1-2, with D tentatively TRBD1 (6 bases). The read stops 3 residues short of the end of the CDR3; the missing end is completed from the germline J gene. In germline, CDR1 is LNHDA, CDR2 SQIVND (reference sequence). This CDR3 comprises 16 residues.

With regard to this clone: The read terminates 3 residues before the CDR3 end, so the remaining end is supplied by the germline J gene. The chain carries TRBV7-2 and TRBJ1-2; D perhaps matches TRBD1 (5 bases). CDR1 is SGHTA and CDR2 is FQGNSA in the germline V gene. The CDR3 spans 13 residues. CDR3 in amino acids: CASSWGGRYGYTF. The CDR3 bases that were read are TGTGCCAGCAGCTGGGGGGGGAGGTACGGC. The variable domain in full, completed from reference TRBV7-2 and TRBJ1-2, reads GAGVSQSPSNKVTEKGKDVELRCDPISGHTALYWYRQSLGQGLEFLIYFQGNSAPDKSGLPSDRFSAERTGGSVSTLTIQRTQQEDSAVYLCASSWGGRYGYTFGSGTRLTVV.

In the case of this clone: The read is 3 residues too short to cover the CDR3 end, so that end is filled in from the germline J gene. The rearrangement links TRBV29-1 to TRBJ1-1, with D tentatively TRBD1 (6 bases). Germline V lookup: CDR1 SQVTM, CDR2 ANQGSEA. The CDR3 extends over 11 amino acids. V was cut by 3 bases and J by 5 bases, with 7 bases left in between. The CDR3 here is CSVDRGTEAFF. Incomplete CDR3 DNA: TGCAGCGTTGACAGGGGTACTGAA. Full variable domain (remainder filled in from reference TRBV29-1 and TRBJ1-1): SAVISQKPSRDICQRGTSLTIQCQVDSQVTMMFWYRQQPGQSLTLIATANQGSEATYESGFVIDKFPISRPNLTFSTLTVSNMSPEDSSIYLCSVDRGTEAFFGQGTRLTVV.

Comment on this clone: The read is 3 residues too short to cover the CDR3 end, so that end is filled in from the germline J gene. The rearrangement links TRBV18 to TRBJ1-2; possible D gene TRBD1, 6 bases. Deletions cut 5 bases from V and 4 bases from J, with 14 bases between. Looked up from germline, CDR1 is KGHSH and CDR2 is LQKENI. This CDR3 spans 14 amino acids. CDR3 amino acids: CASSDTGNSYGYTF. CDR3 bases read: TGTGCCAGCTCAGATACAGGGAACTCCTATGGC. The entire variable domain, with the rest obtained from reference TRBV18 and TRBJ1-2, is as follows: NAGVMQNPRHLVRRRGQEARLRCSPMKGHSHVYWYRQLPEEGLKFMVYLQKENIIDESGMPKERFSAEFPKEGPSILRIQQVVRGDSAAYFCASSDTGNSYGYTFGSGTRLTVV.

Points on this clone: The read ends 3 residues shy of where the CDR3 ends; the end is completed using the germline J gene. The chain carries TRBV7-2 and TRBJ1-2; maybe TRBD1 (5 bases). V was shortened by 1 base and J by 4 bases, with 7 bases between the two germline ends. The CDR3 runs to 13 residues. Germline CDR1 SGHTA, CDR2 FQGNSA. The CDR3 bases that were read are TGTGCCAGCAGCTTAGACGGGGGCTATGGC. It specifies CASSLDGGYG. The entire CDR3 sequence reads CASSLDGGYGYTF.

A remark on this clone: The DNA ends 3 residues before the CDR3 does, and the rest of the CDR3 is filled in from the germline J gene. This chain joins TRBV6-1 and TRBJ1-5; D may be TRBD1 (5 bases). CDR3 length: 15 amino acids. The V end was cut by 4 bases, the J end by 0 bases, with 10 bases between. CDR1 is MNHNS, CDR2 SASEGT, per germline. The CDR3 DNA, read in part, is TGTGCCAGCAGTGCCGGGACTTTTAGCAATCAGCCC. As protein: CASSAGTFSNQP. The complete CDR3 reads CASSAGTFSNQPQHF.

Worth noting for this clone: With the read ending 3 residues before the CDR3 end, the germline J gene is used to fill in that end. The chain carries TRBV6-2 or TRBV6-3 and TRBJ2-3; weak D call: TRBD1 (6 bases). CDR3 length equals 16 residues. Germline loops: CDR1 MNHEY, CDR2 SVGEGT. CDR3: CASSYRGINNNQPQYF. The CDR3 bases that were read are TGTGCCAGCAGTTACAGGGGGATAAACAACAATCAGCCG.

Comment on this clone: With the read ending 3 residues before the CDR3 end, the germline J gene is used to fill in that end. The rearrangement links TRBV5-1 to TRBJ2-1; D unclear. This CDR3 comprises 13 residues. The germline V and J ends were trimmed by 4 bases and 7 bases, with 12 bases remaining between them. Germline V CDR1 and CDR2: SGHRS, YFSETQ. The part of the CDR3 DNA that was read is TGCGCCAGCAGCCCTTCTACGTGGAATGAG. Translation: CASSPSTWNE. The complete CDR3 reads CASSPSTWNEQFF.

To note about this clone: The read is 3 residues too short to cover the CDR3 end, so that end is filled in from the germline J gene. This chain connects TRBV30 to TRBJ1-6, with 7 bases aligning to TRBD1. V dropped 4 bases and J dropped 7; count of bases not matched to a gene: 7. Germline V gene lookup returns CDR1 GTSNPN and CDR2 SVGIG (reference sequence). The CDR3 length is 14 residues. The part of the CDR3 DNA that was read is TGTGCCTGGAACTCGGGGACAGTAAATTCACCC. Encoded protein: CAWNSGTVNSP. The whole CDR3 protein reads CAWNSGTVNSPLHF.

In the case of this clone: A junction end diverges from the germline sequence, so it may reflect a read error. The observed sequence ends 3 residues before the CDR3 terminus, with the missing tail filled in from the germline J gene. The V gene is TRBV4-2, the J gene TRBJ2-7; tentatively, D is TRBD1 (6 bases). Germline values: CDR1 LGHNA, CDR2 YNFKEQ. The CDR3 extends over 16 amino acids. CDR3 DNA (partial): TGCGCCAGCAGCCAAGACTGGACAGTGGGAACCTACGAG. It is translated as CASSQDWTVGTYE. The full-length CDR3 reads as CASSQDWTVGTYEQYF.

Turning to this clone: From the germline J gene comes the end of the CDR3, since the read stops 3 residues before it. V gene TRBV5-1 combines with J gene TRBJ1-1; no definite D call. The germline V gene encodes CDR1 SGHRS and CDR2 YFSETQ. The CDR3 length is 12 residues. The V end lost 1 base, the J end lost 1 base, and 2 bases lay between the germline ends. The sequenced part of the CDR3 DNA is TGCGCCAGCAGCTTGCAGAACACTGAA. Its translation: CASSLQNTE. The entire CDR3 protein reads CASSLQNTEAFF.

For this clone: The read finishes 3 residues shy of the CDR3 end, and the germline J gene is used to complete it. The rearrangement uses TRBV4-2 and TRBJ2-3; D is perhaps TRBD1 (6 bases). The ends were cut back, 2 bases at V and 6 bases at J, with 15 bases in the middle. The CDR3 runs 15 residues. Germline V gene lookup returns CDR1 LGHNA and CDR2 YNFKEQ. The CDR3 reads CASSQTLGAMDTQYF. The CDR3 bases that were read are TGTGCCAGCAGCCAAACTTTGGGGGCGATGGATACG.

On this clone itself: The sequence runs out 3 residues before the end of the CDR3; the remainder is reconstructed from the germline J gene. The chain combines TRBV20-1 with TRBJ2-3; possible D gene TRBD1, 5 bases. This CDR3 region has 13 residues. Germline lookup yields CDR1 DFQATT and CDR2 SNEGSKA (reference sequence). The DNA read from the CDR3 is TGCAGTGCTGCCCCTACTGGACAAGAGACG. Protein sequence: CSAAPTGQET. The complete CDR3 protein is CSAAPTGQETQYF.

Points on this clone: The read comes to an end 3 residues before the CDR3 does, leaving the germline J gene to fill in the end. V and J are TRBV7-2 and TRBJ1-1, with D maybe TRBD1 (5 bases). The CDR3 has 14 amino acids. Germline loops: CDR1 SGHTA, CDR2 FQGNSA. Incomplete CDR3 DNA: TGTGCCAGCAGCACATACCCAGCGGGGGGGGAA. It yields the protein CASSTYPAGGE. The full CDR3 reads CASSTYPAGGEAFF.

According to its frequency, this clone is medium-sized. Read data end 3 residues before the CDR3 end; the end is taken from the germline J gene. J is TRBJ1-6 and V is TRBV7-2; 7 nucleotides match TRBD1. The V gene's germline CDR1 is SGHTA and CDR2 FQGNSA. CDR3 length: 15 amino acids. Losses at the gene ends were 1 base for V and 10 bases for J; bases not matched to a gene: 7. CDR3 DNA (partial): TGTGCCAGCAGCTTAGGACAGGGCGGGGGGTCACCC. Amino acid sequence: CASSLGQGGGSP. The whole CDR3 sequence reads CASSLGQGGGSPLHF.

For this clone: Sequencing ends 3 residues short of the CDR3 end; the germline J gene provides the rest. The chain carries TRBV6-2 or TRBV6-3 and TRBJ2-1, with 8 positions matching TRBD2. The J segment lost 7 bases and the V segment lost 5 bases, leaving 7 bases of the junction unmatched. Germline V lookup: CDR1 MNHEY, CDR2 SVGEGT. CDR3 length: 14 amino acids. The CDR3: CASSPPGLANEQFF. CDR3 DNA (partial): TGTGCCAGCAGTCCCCCCGGACTAGCAAATGAG.

A remark on this clone: A read error may produce the germline difference seen at one junction end. The read gets to within 3 residues of the CDR3 end, and the germline J gene fills in the rest. The gene calls are TRBV7-2 and TRBJ1-2; D gene uncertain. This CDR3 contains 14 residues. Germline V gene sequence: CDR1 SGHTA, CDR2 FQGNSA. Here the CDR3 reads CASSLAGRSYDYTF. The CDR3 DNA, read in part, is TGTGCCAGCAGCCTAGCGGGCCGCTCCTACGAC.

In regard to this clone: The CDR3 extends 3 residues past the end of the read, so its final part is completed from the germline J gene. V usage is TRBV2 and J usage is TRBJ2-2; D may be TRBD1 (5 bases). The V gene's germline CDR1 is SNHLY and CDR2 FYNNEI. The CDR3 sequence is 14 residues long. The CDR3: CASDMTATNEKLFF. The CDR3 DNA, read in part, is TGTGCCAGCGACATGACAGCAACTAATGAAAAG.

Comments on this clone: The read falls 3 residues short of the CDR3 end, and the missing part is taken from the germline J gene. The genes are TRBV7-2 and TRBJ2-3, with a weak D call TRBD2 (5 bases). CDR3 length equals 14 residues. Trimming removed 5 bases from V and 1 base from J, with 10 bases in between. The germline V gene encodes CDR1 SGHTA and CDR2 FQGNSA. CDR3 DNA, as far as it was read: TGTGCCAGCAGCGCAAGGACTGGCACAGATACG. As protein: CASSARTGTDT. The entire CDR3 sequence reads CASSARTGTDTQYF.

As concerns this clone: Read sequence stops 3 residues before the CDR3 end, and the germline J gene provides the missing end. This chain connects TRBV14 to TRBJ1-6, with a possible D match to TRBD1 (6 bases). Germline assignment: CDR1 SGHDN and CDR2 FVKESK. This CDR3 spans 15 amino acids. V lost 4 bases to trimming and J lost 3 bases, with 10 bases between them. CDR3 DNA, as far as it was read: TGTGCCAGCAGCCCGGACAGAATCTATAATTCACCC. This encodes CASSPDRIYNSP. The full CDR3 protein is CASSPDRIYNSPLHF.

About this clone: The read ends 3 residues shy of where the CDR3 ends; the end is completed using the germline J gene. V usage is TRBV12-5 and J usage is TRBJ2-2; 7 nucleotides align to TRBD2. This CDR3 spans 16 amino acids. Trimming at V came to 1 base and at J to 4 bases, leaving 6 bases not matched to a gene. Germline CDR1 LGHNT, CDR2 FRNRAP. The CDR3 spells CASGLAGGLITGELFF. Incomplete CDR3 DNA: TGTGCTAGTGGTTTGGCGGGGGGACTGATCACCGGGGAG.

On this clone: The read gets to within 3 residues of the CDR3 end, and the germline J gene fills in the rest. The chain has TRBV19 and TRBJ2-6; no clear D. Deletions cut 5 bases from V and 0 bases from J, with 11 bases between. The germline gives CDR1 LNHDA, CDR2 SQIVND (reference sequence). The CDR3 contains 16 residues. This CDR3 is CASSPDRRSGANVLTF. Partial CDR3 DNA: TGTGCCAGTAGTCCAGATCGCCGCTCTGGGGCCAACGTC.